This T cell receptor beta chain was recorded in a study of T cell responses to AZD1222 COVID-19 vaccine. Regarding the study as a whole: Seropositive AZD1222 recipients at baseline numbered only five or six. In a largely white British group with more females than males, clonal diversity was possibly underestimated.

As to this clone: Its cognate antigen is unknown.

TCRdb's copy holds only in-frame clones and misses some; the assay was immunoSEQ multiplex PCR. The sample has some 80,000 clones, roughly 87% seen once. Trimming pared 4 bases from V and 3 bases from J, leaving 17 bases between. Germline V gene data show CDR1 as SGDLS and CDR2 as YYNGEE. There are 15 residues in the CDR3. This chain links TRBV9 with TRBJ2-7, with D possibly TRBD1 on 5 matching bases. Sample: peripheral blood, taken on day 0 of MenACWY control vaccination. This clonotype was obtained from an adult in good health. CDR3 nucleotide sequence: TGTGCCAGCAGCCCCAGGGCTAGTGAAAACTACGAGCAGTACTTC. It yields the protein CASSPRASENYEQYF.